The following is a T cell receptor beta chain sequence with its context. Its specificity is unknown. The data belong to a study of T cells in localized non-small cell lung cancer. Assay: immunoSEQ multiplex PCR; the TCRdb copy retains only in-frame clones and omits some. Here the sample spans tens of thousands of clones, around nine tenths being singletons. Whole-study findings and limits: Longer overall survival was linked to higher blood T cell density. Out of the top 100 tumor clones, a median around 57 were seen in adjacent lung. The highest T cell clonality was in uninvolved adjacent lung, above tumor. Sequencing involved a lone tumor region, leaving heterogeneity possible.

Germline V gene lookup returns CDR1 MGHRA and CDR2 YSYEKL. Unmatched junction bases numbered 2, after V lost 4 bases and J lost 7 bases. The CDR3 consists of 14 residues. The sequencing used peripheral blood, collected before any cancer treatment. The rearrangement joins TRBV4-1 to TRBJ1-6; 9 nucleotides line up with TRBD1. This TCR was recovered from a male donor at least 60 years old with stage I lung adenocarcinoma. CDR3 amino acids: CASSRDRANSPLHF. DNA for the CDR3: TGCGCCAGCAGCCGGGACAGGGCAAATTCACCCCTCCACTTT.